This T cell receptor beta chain appears in the sequencing data of a study of blood T cell repertoires in COVID-19. In the study overall: COVID-19 samples from acute and convalescent phases originated in the United States, Italy and Spain. The cDNA or gDNA used as material had been derived from T cells, B-cell-depleted T cells, or PBMCs.

This clone has a handful of counts. In the original workflow: Researchers report that nucleated cell counts were estimated from reference gene primer amplification. Some clones are missing from TCRdb's copy, which holds only in-frame ones; the method was immunoSEQ multiplex PCR. V and J calls and clone size are those listed in that table; D and trimming were worked out from the DNA. The sample includes about 63,000 clones, 70% to 85% of them seen just once. The specimen was peripheral blood. The source of this sequence is a human donor in a cohort sampled during active COVID-19.

CDR3: CASSLPGLVEQYF. The CDR3 DNA is TGTGCCAGCAGCCTCCCGGGACTAGTCGAGCAGTACTTC. V gene TRBV7-6 combines with J gene TRBJ2-7; 8 bases agree with TRBD2. The J segment lost 6 bases and the V segment lost 5 bases, leaving 6 bases of the junction unmatched. Per the germline V gene, CDR1 is SGHVS and CDR2 is FNYEAQ. This CDR3 has 13 residues.